This paragraph covers one TCR beta chain sequence. The clone's antigen remains unknown. No qualities accompany the bases; no much larger clone lies one base away. This entry comes from a study of Graves' ophthalmopathy and Graves' hyperthyroidism (dated by TCRdb to between 2017 and 2018). Regarding the complete study: Peripheral blood was collected before any treatment was given, at the time of initial diagnosis. TCR beta repertoire signatures were used to distinguish Graves' ophthalmopathy from Graves' hyperthyroidism and to predict progression to ophthalmopathy. In total, some 140 blood samples were TCR-sequenced: some 40 ophthalmopathy, some 75 hyperthyroidism and approximately 17 hyperthyroidism-to-ophthalmopathy patients. To explore V-J signatures distinguishing ophthalmopathy from hyperthyroidism, a discovery set of roughly 98 patients (around 44 ophthalmopathy, 55 to 60 stable hyperthyroidism) was enrolled. An independent validation cohort was composed of around 19 hyperthyroidism patients and about 17 patients who later progressed from hyperthyroidism to ophthalmopathy. T-cell repertoires of thyroid tissue and blood were compared in several hyperthyroidism patients. After sampling, hyperthyroidism patients received methimazole starting at 30 mg daily, and ophthalmopathy patients received high-dose intravenous methylprednisolone. The roughly 94 discovery patients were randomly divided into training and test sets at a 7:3 ratio.

The ophthalmopathy patients had moderately to severely active disease, with a Clinical Activity Score of 3 or higher, a NOSPECS grade of 4 or higher, and a disease duration of less than 3 months. Patients with other autoimmune diseases, uncontrolled infections, pregnancy or lactation were excluded from the study. Diagnosis was based on clinical symptoms, serum thyroxine, TRAb, thyroid ultrasound and orbital computed tomography. PBMCs were isolated from about 9.1 ml of fresh peripheral blood by Ficoll-Paque density gradient centrifugation. Total RNA was extracted using Trizol reagent, and RNA quality was checked on an Agilent 2100 Bioanalyzer. Points the paper makes about the study in general: In cross-validation, the 13-signature model distinguished ophthalmopathy from stable hyperthyroidism with 85% to 90% sensitivity and 81% to 83% specificity, and in the test set the corresponding values were about 80% and 75%. In validation, the model predicted ophthalmopathy progression with about 71% sensitivity and around 72% specificity; about a dozen predicted patients were CT-confirmed with GO in a median of approximately 6.5 months. No statistical method was used to predetermine the sample size, and group allocation was not hidden from the investigators. Most expanded thyroid clonotypes with frequency above 0.001 were also detected in blood, suggesting blood repertoires may reflect the thyroid immune response.

From the germline V gene, CDR1 is SGHTA and CDR2 is FQGTGA. The CDR3 numbers 13 residues from cysteine through phenylalanine. The DNA shown is the 39-base CDR3, in frame from base 1. Unmatched junction bases come to 3, with V trimmed by 3 bases and J by 6 bases. For repertoire sequencing, the TCR beta CDR3 regions were amplified from RNA transcripts. HTBI primers and the Qiagen OneStep RT-PCR kit were used in a first-round RT-PCR, which was followed by a second-round multiplex PCR, size selection and purification. Libraries were sequenced paired-end with 100 bp reads on an Illumina HiSeq2000. On the authors' methods: SOAPnuke was used for read processing, and reads with adapters, uncalled bases, a mean Phred below 15, or no exact constant-primer or identifier match were discarded. High-quality paired reads were merged with COPE v1.2.5. Each unique nucleotide sequence was treated as a clonotype, and MiTCR v1.1 was used to align the clonotypes to the IMGT TRB V, D and J references. Analysis was restricted to V-J combinations with a frequency above 0.0001, which covered roughly 99% of repertoires. For each V-J combination, a TCR clonal expansion and chaos score was defined as the ratio of F50 clonal expansion to chaos observed in the TCRdist matrix. Features were reduced by Welch's t-statistics and random forest to roughly 14 V-J combinations, which fed a naive Bayes classifier. Thyroid-blood repertoire similarity was quantified with the Morisita-Horn index. TCRdb trimmed the raw reads at Q25, called clones with MiXCR and kept productive beta chains. One record per CDR3 amino acid sequence lists the most common genes and DNA. The V and J calls here are based on TCRdb, not the publication. The sample table records about 400,000 distinct CDR3 sequences; 15% to 20% of these occur just once. Clones ranked in the top ten supply roughly 1.5% of the sample.

The V gene is TRBV7-3 and the J gene is TRBJ2-7, with TRBD1 matching 9 junction bases. The source is a woman in her late teens or twenties with Graves' ophthalmopathy. Donor details come from another sample of the same person, matched by shared clones. The sample taken for sequencing was peripheral blood. The bases are TGTGCCAGCAGCTTCGGACAGGGGCGCGAGCAGTACTTC. Its protein product is CASSFGQGREQYF.